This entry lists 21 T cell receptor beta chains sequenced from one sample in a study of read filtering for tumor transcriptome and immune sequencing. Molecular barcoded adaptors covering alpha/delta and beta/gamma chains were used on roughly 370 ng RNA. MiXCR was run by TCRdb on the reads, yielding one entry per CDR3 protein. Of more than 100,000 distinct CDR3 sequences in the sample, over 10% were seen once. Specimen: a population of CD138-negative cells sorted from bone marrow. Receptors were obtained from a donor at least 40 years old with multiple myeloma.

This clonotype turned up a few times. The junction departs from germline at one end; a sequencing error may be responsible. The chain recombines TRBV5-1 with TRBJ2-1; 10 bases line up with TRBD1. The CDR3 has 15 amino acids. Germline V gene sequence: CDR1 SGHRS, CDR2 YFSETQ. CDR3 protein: CASTFGQGVRGEQSF. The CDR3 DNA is TGCGCCAGCACTTTCGGACAGGGGGTACGAGGTGAGCAGTCCTTC.

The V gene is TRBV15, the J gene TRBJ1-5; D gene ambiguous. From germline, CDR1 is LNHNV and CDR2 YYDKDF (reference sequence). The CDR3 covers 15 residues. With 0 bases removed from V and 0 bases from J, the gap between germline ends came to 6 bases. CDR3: CATSREQVSNQPQHF. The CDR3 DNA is TGTGCCACCAGCAGAGAGCAGGTTAGCAATCAGCCCCAGCATTTT. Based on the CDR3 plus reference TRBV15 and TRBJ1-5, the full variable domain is DAMVIQNPRYQVTQFGKPVTLSCSQTLNHNVMYWYQQKSSQAPKLLFHYYDKDFNNEADTPDNFQSRRPNTSFCFLDIRSPGLGDTAMYLCATSREQVSNQPQHFGDGTRLSIL.

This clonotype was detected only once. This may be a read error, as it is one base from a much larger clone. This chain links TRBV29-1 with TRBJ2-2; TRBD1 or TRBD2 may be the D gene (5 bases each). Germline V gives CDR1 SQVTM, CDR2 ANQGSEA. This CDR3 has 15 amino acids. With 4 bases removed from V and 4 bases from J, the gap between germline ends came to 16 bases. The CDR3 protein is CSVAAPGTVTGELFF. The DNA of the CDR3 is TGCAGCGTTGCCGCCCCCGGGACCGTCACCGGGGAGCTGTTTTTT.

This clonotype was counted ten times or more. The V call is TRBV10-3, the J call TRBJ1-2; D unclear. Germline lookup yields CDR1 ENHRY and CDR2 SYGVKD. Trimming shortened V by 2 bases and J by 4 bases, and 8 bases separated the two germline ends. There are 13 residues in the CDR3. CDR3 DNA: TGTGCCATCAGTGAGATAAAGACCTATGGCTACACCTTC. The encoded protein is CAISEIKTYGYTF.

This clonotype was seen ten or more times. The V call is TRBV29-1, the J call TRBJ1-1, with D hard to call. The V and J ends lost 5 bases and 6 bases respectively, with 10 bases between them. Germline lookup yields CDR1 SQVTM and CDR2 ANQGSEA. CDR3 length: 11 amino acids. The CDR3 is CSVRIGPEAFF. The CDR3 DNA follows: TGCAGCGTTCGAATAGGACCTGAAGCTTTCTTT.

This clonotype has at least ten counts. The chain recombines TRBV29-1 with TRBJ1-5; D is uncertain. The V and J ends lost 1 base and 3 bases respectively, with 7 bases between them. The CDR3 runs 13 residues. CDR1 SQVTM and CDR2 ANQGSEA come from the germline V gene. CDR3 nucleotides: TGCAGCGTTGAAGTAGAGGTCAATCAGCCCCAGCATTTT. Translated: CSVEVEVNQPQHF.

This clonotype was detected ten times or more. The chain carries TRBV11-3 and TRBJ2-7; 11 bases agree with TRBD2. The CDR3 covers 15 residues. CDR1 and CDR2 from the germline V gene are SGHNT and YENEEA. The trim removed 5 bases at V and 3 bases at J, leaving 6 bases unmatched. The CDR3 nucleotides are TGTGCCAGCAGCCTCGGACTAGCGGGCATCTACGAGCAGTACTTC. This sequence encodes CASSLGLAGIYEQYF.

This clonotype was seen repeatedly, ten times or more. The CDR3 protein is CASSVDNFSPLHF. CDR3 bases: TGTGCCAGCAGCGTCGACAATTTTTCACCCCTCCACTTT. The chain combines TRBV7-9 with TRBJ1-6, with D hard to call. The CDR3 totals 13 residues. Germline values: CDR1 SEHNR, CDR2 FQNEAQ (reference sequence). V was trimmed by 5 bases and J by 9 bases, leaving 11 bases between them. Together with reference TRBV7-9 and TRBJ1-6, the CDR3 gives the full variable domain: DTGVSQNPRHKITKRGQNVTFRCDPISEHNRLYWYRQTLGQGPEFLTYFQNEAQLEKSRLLSDRFSAERPKGSFSTLEIQRTEQGDSAMYLCASSVDNFSPLHFGNGTRLTVT.

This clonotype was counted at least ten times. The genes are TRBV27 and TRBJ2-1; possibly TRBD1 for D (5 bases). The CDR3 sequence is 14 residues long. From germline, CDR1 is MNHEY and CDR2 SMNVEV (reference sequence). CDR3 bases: TGTGGCAGTGCCCCAATTAGGGGTTACAATGAGCAGTTCTTC. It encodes CGSAPIRGYNEQFF.

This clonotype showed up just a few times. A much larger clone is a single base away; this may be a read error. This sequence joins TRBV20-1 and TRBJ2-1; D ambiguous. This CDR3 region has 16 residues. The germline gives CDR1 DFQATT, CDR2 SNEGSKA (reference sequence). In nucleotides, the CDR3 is TGCAGTGCTAGAGGGCGATCGGCAGTTTCCTACAATGGGCAGTTCTTC. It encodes CSARGRSAVSYNGQFF.

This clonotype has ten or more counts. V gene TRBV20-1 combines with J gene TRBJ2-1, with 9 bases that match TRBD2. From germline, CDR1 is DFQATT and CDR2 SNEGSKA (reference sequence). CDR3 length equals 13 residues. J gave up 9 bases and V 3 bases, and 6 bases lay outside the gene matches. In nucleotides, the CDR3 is TGCAGTGCTAGGGTAGCGGGAGATGCTGAGCAGTTCTTC. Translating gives CSARVAGDAEQFF.

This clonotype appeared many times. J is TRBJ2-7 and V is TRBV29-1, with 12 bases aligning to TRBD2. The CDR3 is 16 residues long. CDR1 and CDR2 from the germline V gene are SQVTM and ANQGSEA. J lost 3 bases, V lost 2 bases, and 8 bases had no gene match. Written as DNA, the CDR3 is TGCAGCGTTGAACTAGCGGGAGGGCCGGGGAACTACGAGCAGTACTTC. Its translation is CSVELAGGPGNYEQYF.

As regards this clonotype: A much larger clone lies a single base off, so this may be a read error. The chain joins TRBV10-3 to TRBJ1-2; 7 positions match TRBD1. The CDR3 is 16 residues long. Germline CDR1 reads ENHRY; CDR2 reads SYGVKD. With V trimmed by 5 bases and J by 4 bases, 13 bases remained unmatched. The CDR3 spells CAISKGAGALSYGYTF. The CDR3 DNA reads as TGTGCCATCAGTAAGGGGGCAGGCGCCCTTAGCTATGGCTACACCTTC.

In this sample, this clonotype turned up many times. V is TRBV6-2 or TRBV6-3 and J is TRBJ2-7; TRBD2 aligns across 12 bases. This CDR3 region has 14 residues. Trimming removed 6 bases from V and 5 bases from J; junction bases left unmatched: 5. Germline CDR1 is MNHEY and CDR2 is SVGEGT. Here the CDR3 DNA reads TGTGCCAGCAGGCTAGCGGGAGGGCCCAACGAGCAGTACTTC. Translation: CASRLAGGPNEQYF.

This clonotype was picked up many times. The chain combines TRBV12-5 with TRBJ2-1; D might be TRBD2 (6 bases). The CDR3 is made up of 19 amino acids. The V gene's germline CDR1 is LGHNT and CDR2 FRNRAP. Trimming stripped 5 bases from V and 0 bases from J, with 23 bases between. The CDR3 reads CASGPRRLEKDPSYNEQFF. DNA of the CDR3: TGTGCTAGTGGTCCTCGGAGACTAGAAAAGGACCCCTCCTACAATGAGCAGTTCTTC.

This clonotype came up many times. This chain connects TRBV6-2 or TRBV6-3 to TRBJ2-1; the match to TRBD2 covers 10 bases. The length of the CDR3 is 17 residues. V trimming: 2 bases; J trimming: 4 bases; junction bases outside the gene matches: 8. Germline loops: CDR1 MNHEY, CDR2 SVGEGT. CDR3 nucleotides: TGTGCCAGCAGTTACAGACTTCGGACTAGCGGATACAATGAGCAGTTCTTC. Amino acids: CASSYRLRTSGYNEQFF.

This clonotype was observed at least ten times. CDR3 in DNA: TGCAGTGCTAGAGGGTCAGGGGTGTTGCGTCAGCCCCAGCATTTT. Its protein product is CSARGSGVLRQPQHF. V and J are TRBV20-1 and TRBJ1-5; a possible D gene is TRBD1 (6 bases). V was cut by 1 base and J by 6 bases, with 16 bases left in between. CDR1 is DFQATT, CDR2 SNEGSKA, per germline (reference sequence). The CDR3 runs 15 residues.

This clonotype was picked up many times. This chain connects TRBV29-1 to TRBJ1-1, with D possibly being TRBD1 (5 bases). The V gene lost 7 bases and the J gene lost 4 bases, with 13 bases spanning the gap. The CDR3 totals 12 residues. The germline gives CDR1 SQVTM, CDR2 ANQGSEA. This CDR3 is CSGEPGGTEAFF. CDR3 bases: TGCAGCGGCGAACCGGGGGGCACTGAAGCTTTCTTT.

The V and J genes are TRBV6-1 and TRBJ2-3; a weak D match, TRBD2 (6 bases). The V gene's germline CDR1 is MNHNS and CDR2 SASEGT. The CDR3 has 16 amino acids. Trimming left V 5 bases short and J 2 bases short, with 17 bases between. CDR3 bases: TGTGCCAGCAGTCCACGACCGGGACTGGTCACAGATACGCAGTATTTT. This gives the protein CASSPRPGLVTDTQYF.

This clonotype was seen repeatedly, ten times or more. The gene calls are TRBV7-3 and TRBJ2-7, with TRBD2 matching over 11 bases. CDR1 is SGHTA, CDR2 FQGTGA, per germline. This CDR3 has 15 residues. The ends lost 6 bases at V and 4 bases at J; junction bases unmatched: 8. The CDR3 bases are TGTGCCAGCAGACCCGGGACTAGCGGATGGTACGAGCAGTACTTC. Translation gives CASRPGTSGWYEQYF.

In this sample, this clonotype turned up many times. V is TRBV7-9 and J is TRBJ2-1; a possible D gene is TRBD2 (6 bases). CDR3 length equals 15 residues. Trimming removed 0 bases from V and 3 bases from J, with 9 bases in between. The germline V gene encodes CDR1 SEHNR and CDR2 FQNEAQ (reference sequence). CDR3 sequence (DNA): TGTGCCAGCAGCTTAGCGGGAGGATTCTACAATGAGCAGTTCTTC. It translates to CASSLAGGFYNEQFF.